Listed here are 15 T cell receptor beta chains from one sample, sequenced in a study of CXCR3-negative and CXCR3-positive naive CD8 T cells. Preparation of TRB cDNA libraries relied on 5' RACE carrying UMI labels. Each CDR3 protein gets one entry in TCRdb, which reprocessed the 5' RACE reads and gives no DNA. Its table lists about 56,000 distinct CDR3 sequences. The specimen was memory CD8+ T cells from blood. Receptors originate from a human donor in good health. Some clones in this sample may be carry-over from other donors' samples.

The V gene is TRBV14, the J gene TRBJ1-1. This CDR3 contains 13 residues. Per germline, CDR1 SGHDN and CDR2 FVKESK. The CDR3 spells CASSLELNTEAFF.

This CDR3 is CSGGTGTSNEQFF. The chain is built from TRBV29-1 and TRBJ2-1; TCRdb's assignment of TRBD1 cannot be checked, as there is no DNA. The CDR3 is 13 residues long. Per the germline V gene, CDR1 is SQVTM and CDR2 is ANQGSEA.

V is TRBV7-6 and J is TRBJ2-7. Germline V gene sequence: CDR1 SGHVS, CDR2 FNYEAQ. The CDR3 spans 15 residues. This CDR3 is CASSLDPGPSYEQYF.

This sequence joins TRBV7-9 and TRBJ2-2. Looked up from germline, CDR1 is SEHNR and CDR2 is FQNEAQ (reference sequence). The length of the CDR3 is 16 residues. The CDR3 here is CASSLVARTNTGELFF.

The chain is built from TRBV28 and TRBJ2-1; no DNA is available, so the TRBD1 call from TCRdb remains unchecked. The length of the CDR3 is 17 residues. Per germline, CDR1 MDHEN and CDR2 SYDVKM. The CDR3 spells CASSLGLGDRFYNEQFF.

This chain links TRBV7-6 with TRBJ2-1; TCRdb reports TRBD2, a call that lacks DNA to check it against. Germline V gene lookup returns CDR1 SGHVS and CDR2 FNYEAQ. The length of the CDR3 is 17 residues. The CDR3: CASSLVTSGAGGNEQFF.

The chain links TRBV5-1 to TRBJ2-3; absent DNA, TCRdb's TRBD1 call cannot be checked. Looked up from germline, CDR1 is SGHRS and CDR2 is YFSETQ. The CDR3 sequence is 14 residues long. The CDR3 loop is CASSPPDAADTQYF.

CDR3 protein: CSARDVANEGLGTEAFF. The V gene is TRBV20-1, the J gene TRBJ1-1; TCRdb's D call, TRBD1, is unchecked because there is no DNA. Germline values: CDR1 DFQATT, CDR2 SNEGSKA (reference sequence). The CDR3 length is 17 residues.

The rearrangement joins TRBV7-8 to TRBJ1-3; the TCRdb D gene call, TRBD1, has no DNA to confirm it. Germline V gene sequence: CDR1 SGHVS, CDR2 FQNEAQ. There are 14 residues in the CDR3. CDR3 region: CASSPTGVGNTIYF.

The V call is TRBV6-6, the J call TRBJ2-2; TCRdb returns TRBD1, unconfirmable since there is no DNA. The CDR3 extends over 13 amino acids. Germline V gene data show CDR1 as MNHNY and CDR2 as SVGAGI (reference sequence). The CDR3 sequence is CASSVGDTGELFF.

The V call is TRBV14, the J call TRBJ2-7; TCRdb's D call, TRBD2, is unchecked because there is no DNA. The CDR3 length is 14 residues. CDR1 and CDR2 from the germline V gene are SGHDN and FVKESK. The CDR3 reads CASSTFLRGYEQYF.

The gene calls are TRBV10-2 and TRBJ1-1; the D gene TCRdb calls, TRBD1, cannot be checked with no DNA. CDR3 length: 13 residues. The germline V gene encodes CDR1 WSHSY and CDR2 SAAADI. The CDR3: CASSQGAVTEAFF.

V and J are TRBV10-3 and TRBJ2-1; lacking DNA, the TRBD1 call made by TCRdb goes unchecked. This CDR3 contains 17 residues. The V gene's germline CDR1 is ENHRY and CDR2 SYGVKD. The CDR3: CAISESGQGAYGDEQFF.

Measured by frequency, this clonotype is medium-sized. The chain joins TRBV29-1 to TRBJ2-1; TCRdb's assignment of TRBD2 cannot be checked, as there is no DNA. CDR1 is SQVTM and CDR2 is ANQGSEA in the germline V gene. The CDR3 consists of 14 residues. The CDR3 sequence is CSVDAGGLGNEQFF.

This chain connects TRBV15 to TRBJ2-1; lacking DNA, the TRBD2 call made by TCRdb goes unchecked. Germline V lookup: CDR1 LNHNV, CDR2 YYDKDF (reference sequence). The CDR3 spans 16 residues. The CDR3 region is CATSEVAGDVPNEQFF.